This entry describes one TCR beta chain. The V end was cut by 2 bases, the J end by 8 bases, with 15 bases between. Per the germline V gene, CDR1 is SNHLY and CDR2 is FYNNEI. The CDR3 loop spans 14 amino acids. Naive CD8 cells, CD45RO-negative and positively selected for CCR7, excluded terminally differentiated effector memory CD45RA+ cells. This sample stems from a study of shared clonotypes between healthy human individuals. Several immunoSEQ plates received, in even portions, the genomic DNA of each subset. Clones were sequenced by immunoSEQ multiplex PCR, and TCRdb holds only the in-frame ones, with some missing. In the table there are millions of clones, around 93% of which are singletons.

The TCR was taken from a man aged 18 to 29 in good health. Some clones in this sample may be carry-over from other donors' samples. Sequencing was performed on naive CD8+ T cells from PBMCs. V and J are TRBV2 and TRBJ1-2; no clear D gene. The CDR3 loop reads CASSETAPVEGYTF. The CDR3 region has the DNA TGTGCCAGCAGTGAAACAGCCCCGGTTGAGGGCTACACCTTC.